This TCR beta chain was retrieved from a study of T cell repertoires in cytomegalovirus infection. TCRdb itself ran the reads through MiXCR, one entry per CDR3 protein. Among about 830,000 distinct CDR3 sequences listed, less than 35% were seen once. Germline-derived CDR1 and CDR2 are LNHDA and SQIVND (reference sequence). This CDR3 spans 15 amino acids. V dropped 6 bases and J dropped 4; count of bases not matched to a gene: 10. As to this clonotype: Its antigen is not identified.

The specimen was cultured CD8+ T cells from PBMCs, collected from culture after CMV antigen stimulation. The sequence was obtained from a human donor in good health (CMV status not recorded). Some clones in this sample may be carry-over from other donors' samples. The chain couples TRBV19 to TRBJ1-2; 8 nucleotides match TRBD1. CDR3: CASRSLDRVRYGYTF. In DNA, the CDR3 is TGTGCCAGTAGATCGCTGGACAGGGTCCGCTATGGCTACACCTTC.